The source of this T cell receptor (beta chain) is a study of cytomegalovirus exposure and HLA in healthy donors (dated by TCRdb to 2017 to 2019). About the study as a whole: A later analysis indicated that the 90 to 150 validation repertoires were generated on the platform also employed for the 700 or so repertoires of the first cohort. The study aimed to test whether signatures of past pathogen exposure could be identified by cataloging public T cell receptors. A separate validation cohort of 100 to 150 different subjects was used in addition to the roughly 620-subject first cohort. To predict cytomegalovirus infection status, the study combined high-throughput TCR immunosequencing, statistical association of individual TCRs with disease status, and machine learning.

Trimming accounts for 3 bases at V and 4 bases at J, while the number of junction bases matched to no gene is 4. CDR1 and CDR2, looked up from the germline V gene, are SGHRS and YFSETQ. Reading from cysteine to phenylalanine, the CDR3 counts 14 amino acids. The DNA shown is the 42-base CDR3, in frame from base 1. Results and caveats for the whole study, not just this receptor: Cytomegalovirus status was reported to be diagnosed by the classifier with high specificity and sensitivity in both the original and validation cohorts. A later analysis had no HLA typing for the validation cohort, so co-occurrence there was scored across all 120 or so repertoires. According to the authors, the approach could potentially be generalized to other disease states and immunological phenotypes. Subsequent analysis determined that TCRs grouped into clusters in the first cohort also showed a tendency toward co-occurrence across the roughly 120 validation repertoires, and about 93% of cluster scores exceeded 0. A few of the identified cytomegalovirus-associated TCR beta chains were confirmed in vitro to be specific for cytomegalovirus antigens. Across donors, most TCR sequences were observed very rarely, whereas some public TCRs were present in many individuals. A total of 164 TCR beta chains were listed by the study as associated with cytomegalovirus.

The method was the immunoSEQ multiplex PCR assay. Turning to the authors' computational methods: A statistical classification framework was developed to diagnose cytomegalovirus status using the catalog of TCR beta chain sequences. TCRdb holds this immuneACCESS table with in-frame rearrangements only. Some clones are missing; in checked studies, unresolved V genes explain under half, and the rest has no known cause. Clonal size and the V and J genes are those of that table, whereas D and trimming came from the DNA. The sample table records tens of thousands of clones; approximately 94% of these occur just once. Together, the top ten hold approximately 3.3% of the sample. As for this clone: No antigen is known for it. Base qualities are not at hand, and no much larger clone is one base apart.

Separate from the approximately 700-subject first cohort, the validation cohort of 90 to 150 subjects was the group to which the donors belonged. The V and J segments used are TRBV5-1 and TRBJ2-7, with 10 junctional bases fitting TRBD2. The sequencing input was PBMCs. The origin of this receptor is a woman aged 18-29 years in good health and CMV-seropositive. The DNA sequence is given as TGCGCCAGCAGCTCTCTAGCGGGAGTATACGAGCAGTACTTC. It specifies CASSSLAGVYEQYF.